The text below deals with one TCR beta chain. Its antigen is unknown. The sample belongs to a study of a mutant IDH1 vaccine in newly diagnosed glioma. About the research overall: Patients were given eight vaccinations, scheduled in weeks 1, 3, 5, 7, 11, 15, 19 and 23.

The CDR3 extends over 15 amino acids. Germline-derived CDR1 and CDR2 are SGHNT and YENEEA. V was shortened by 3 bases and J by 2 bases, with 14 bases between the two germline ends. Here immunoSEQ multiplex PCR was the method, and the copy in TCRdb shows in-frame clones only, minus some. Here the sample spans roughly 30,000 clones, roughly 90% being singletons. Specified time point: week 5, during vaccination. Every vaccination contained 300 ug of the mutant IDH1 20-mer peptide and was paired with topical imiquimod. The genes are TRBV11-3 and TRBJ2-7, with D tentatively TRBD1 or TRBD2 (5 bases each). This sequence was found in a woman in her 40s with glioma. Some clones in this sample may be carry-over from other donors' samples. Sequences were derived from peripheral blood mononuclear cells (PBMCs), sampled from a glioma patient whose treatment included an IDH1 peptide vaccine. The CDR3 loop reads CASSFRDVGPYEQYF. The CDR3 DNA reads TGTGCCAGCAGCTTTAGGGACGTAGGACCCTACGAGCAGTACTTC.